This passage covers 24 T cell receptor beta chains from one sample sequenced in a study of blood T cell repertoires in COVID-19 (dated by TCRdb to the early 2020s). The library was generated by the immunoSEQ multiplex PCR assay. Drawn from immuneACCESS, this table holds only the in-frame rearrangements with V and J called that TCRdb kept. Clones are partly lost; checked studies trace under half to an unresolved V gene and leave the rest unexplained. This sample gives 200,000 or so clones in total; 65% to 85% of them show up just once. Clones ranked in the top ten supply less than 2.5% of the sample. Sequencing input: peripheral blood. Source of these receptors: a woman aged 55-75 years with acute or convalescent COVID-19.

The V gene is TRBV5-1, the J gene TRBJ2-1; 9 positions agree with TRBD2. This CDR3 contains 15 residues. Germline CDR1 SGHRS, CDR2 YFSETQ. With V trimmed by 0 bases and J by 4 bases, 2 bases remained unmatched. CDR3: CASSLGSGGYNEQFF. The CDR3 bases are TGCGCCAGCAGCTTGGGTAGCGGGGGTTACAATGAGCAGTTCTTC.

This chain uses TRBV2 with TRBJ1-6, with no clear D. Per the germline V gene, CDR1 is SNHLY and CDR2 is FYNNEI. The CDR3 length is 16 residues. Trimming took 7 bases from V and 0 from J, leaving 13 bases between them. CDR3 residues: CASKLMGSSYNSPLHF. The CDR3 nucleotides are TGTGCCAGCAAATTAATGGGGAGCTCCTATAATTCACCCCTCCACTTT.

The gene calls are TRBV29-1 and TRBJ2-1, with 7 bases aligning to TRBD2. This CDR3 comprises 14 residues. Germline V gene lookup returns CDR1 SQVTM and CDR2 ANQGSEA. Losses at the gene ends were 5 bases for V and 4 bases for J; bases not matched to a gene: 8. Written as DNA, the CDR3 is TGCAGCGTTCTCCGGCGGGGGAAATACAATGAGCAGTTCTTC. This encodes CSVLRRGKYNEQFF.

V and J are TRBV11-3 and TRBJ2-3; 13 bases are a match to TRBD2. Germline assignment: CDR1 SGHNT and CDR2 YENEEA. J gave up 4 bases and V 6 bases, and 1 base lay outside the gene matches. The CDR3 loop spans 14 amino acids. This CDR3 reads CASSTSGGADTQYF. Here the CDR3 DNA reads TGTGCCAGCAGTACTAGCGGGGGGGCAGATACGCAGTATTTT.

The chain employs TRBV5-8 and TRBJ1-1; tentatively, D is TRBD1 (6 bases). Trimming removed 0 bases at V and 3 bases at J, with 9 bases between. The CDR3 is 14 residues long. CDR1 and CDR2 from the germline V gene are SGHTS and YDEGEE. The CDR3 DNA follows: TGTGCCAGCAGCTTGGACAGGGCGGACACTGAAGCTTTCTTT. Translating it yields CASSLDRADTEAFF.

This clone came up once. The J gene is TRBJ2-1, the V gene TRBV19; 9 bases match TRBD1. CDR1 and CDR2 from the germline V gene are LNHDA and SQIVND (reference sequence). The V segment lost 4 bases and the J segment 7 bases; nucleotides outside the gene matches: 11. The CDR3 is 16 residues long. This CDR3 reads CASSRKGDRVINEQFF. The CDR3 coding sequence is TGTGCCAGTAGTAGAAAGGGGGACAGGGTAATTAATGAGCAGTTCTTC.

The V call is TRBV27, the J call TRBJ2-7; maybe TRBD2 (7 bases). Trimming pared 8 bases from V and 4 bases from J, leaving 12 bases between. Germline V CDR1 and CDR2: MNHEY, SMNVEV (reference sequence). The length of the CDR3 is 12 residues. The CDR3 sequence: CASGRGSYEQYF. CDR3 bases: TGTGCCAGCGGGAGGGGGTCATACGAGCAGTACTTC.

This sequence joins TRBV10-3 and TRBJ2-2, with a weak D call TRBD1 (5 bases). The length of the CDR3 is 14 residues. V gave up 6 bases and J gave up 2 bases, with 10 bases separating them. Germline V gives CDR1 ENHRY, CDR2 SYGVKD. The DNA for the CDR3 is TGTGCCATCAGAAAGACAGTAAACACCGGGGAGCTGTTTTTT. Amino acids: CAIRKTVNTGELFF.

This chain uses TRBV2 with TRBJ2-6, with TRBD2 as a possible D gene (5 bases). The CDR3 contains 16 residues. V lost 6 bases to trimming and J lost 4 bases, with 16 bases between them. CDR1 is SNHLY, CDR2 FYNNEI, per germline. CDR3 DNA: TGTGCCAGCAGGGGAGAGCGGCTCTTCGGGGCCAACGTCCTGACTTTC. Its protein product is CASRGERLFGANVLTF. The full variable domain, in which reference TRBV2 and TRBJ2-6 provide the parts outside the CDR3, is EPEVTQTPSHQVTQMGQEVILRCVPISNHLYFYWYRQILGQKVEFLVSFYNNEISEKSEIFDDQFSVERPDGSNFTLKIRSTKLEDSAMYFCASRGERLFGANVLTFGAGSRLTVL.

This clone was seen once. This CDR3 reads CASSFDGGYNEQFF. The CDR3 DNA reads TGTGCCAGCAGCTTCGACGGGGGGTACAATGAGCAGTTCTTC. The chain combines TRBV5-4 with TRBJ2-1, with 7 bases aligning to TRBD2. Germline CDR1 SGHNT, CDR2 YYREEE (reference sequence). The length of the CDR3 is 14 residues. J lost 4 bases, V lost 2 bases, and 3 bases had no gene match. The complete variable domain, with remaining parts taken from reference TRBV5-4 and TRBJ2-1, reads ETGVTQSPTHLIKTRGQQVTLRCSSQSGHNTVSWYQQALGQGPQFIFQYYREEENGRGNFPPRFSGLQFPNYSSELNVNALELDDSALYLCASSFDGGYNEQFFGPGTRLTVL.

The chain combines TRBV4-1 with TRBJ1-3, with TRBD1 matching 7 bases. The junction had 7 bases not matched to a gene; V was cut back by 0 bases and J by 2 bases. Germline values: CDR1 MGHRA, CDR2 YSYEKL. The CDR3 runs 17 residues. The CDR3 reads CASSQDDRVNTGNTIYF. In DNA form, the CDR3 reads TGCGCCAGCAGCCAAGACGACAGGGTTAATACTGGAAACACCATATATTTT.

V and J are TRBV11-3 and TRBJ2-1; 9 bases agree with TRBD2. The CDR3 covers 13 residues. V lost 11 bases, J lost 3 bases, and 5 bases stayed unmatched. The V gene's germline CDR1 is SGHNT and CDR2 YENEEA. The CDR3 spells CARLSGGYNEQFF. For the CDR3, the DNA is TGTGCCCGCCTTAGCGGGGGCTACAATGAGCAGTTCTTC.

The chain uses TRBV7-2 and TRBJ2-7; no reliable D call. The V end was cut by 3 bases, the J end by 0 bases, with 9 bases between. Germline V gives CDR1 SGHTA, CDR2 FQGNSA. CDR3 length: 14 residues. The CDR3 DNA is TGTGCCAGCAGCTTCACCGGGTCCTCCTACGAGCAGTACTTC. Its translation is CASSFTGSSYEQYF.

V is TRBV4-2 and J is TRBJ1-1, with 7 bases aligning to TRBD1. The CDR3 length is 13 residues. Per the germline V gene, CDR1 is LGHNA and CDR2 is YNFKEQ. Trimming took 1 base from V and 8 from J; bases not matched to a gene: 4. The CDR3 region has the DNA TGTGCCAGCAGCCAAGCTGGGACAGCGGAAGCTTTCTTT. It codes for CASSQAGTAEAFF.

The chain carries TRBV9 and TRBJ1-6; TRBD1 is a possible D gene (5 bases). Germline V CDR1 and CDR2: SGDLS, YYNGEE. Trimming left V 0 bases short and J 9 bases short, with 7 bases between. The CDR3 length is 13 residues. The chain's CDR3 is CASSVAGGSPLHF. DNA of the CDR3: TGTGCCAGCAGCGTAGCGGGGGGTTCACCCCTCCACTTT. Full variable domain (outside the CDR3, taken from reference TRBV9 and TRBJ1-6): DSGVTQTPKHLITATGQRVTLRCSPRSGDLSVYWYQQSLDQGLQFLIQYYNGEERAKGNILERFSAQQFPDLHSELNLSSLELGDSALYFCASSVAGGSPLHFGNGTRLTVT.

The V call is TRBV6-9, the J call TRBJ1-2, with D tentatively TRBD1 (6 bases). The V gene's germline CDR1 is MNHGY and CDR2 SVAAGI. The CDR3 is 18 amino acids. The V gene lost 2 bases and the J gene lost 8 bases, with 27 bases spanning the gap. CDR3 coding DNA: TGTGCCAGCAGTTATATGTCCCGGTGGGAGGGACATTTGTTGGGCTACACCTTC. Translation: CASSYMSRWEGHLLGYTF.

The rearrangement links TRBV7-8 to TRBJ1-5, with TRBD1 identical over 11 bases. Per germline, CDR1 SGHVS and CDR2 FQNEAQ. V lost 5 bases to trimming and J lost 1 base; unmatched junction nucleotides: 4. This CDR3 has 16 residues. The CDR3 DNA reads TGTGCCAGCAGCCAGGGGGACAGGGGGAGCAATCAGCCCCAGCATTTT. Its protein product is CASSQGDRGSNQPQHF.

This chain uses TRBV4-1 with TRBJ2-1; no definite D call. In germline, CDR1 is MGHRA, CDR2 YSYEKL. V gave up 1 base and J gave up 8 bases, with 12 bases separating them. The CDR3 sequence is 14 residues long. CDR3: CASSQGPDSYEQFF. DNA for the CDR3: TGCGCCAGCAGCCAAGGACCAGACTCCTATGAGCAGTTCTTC.

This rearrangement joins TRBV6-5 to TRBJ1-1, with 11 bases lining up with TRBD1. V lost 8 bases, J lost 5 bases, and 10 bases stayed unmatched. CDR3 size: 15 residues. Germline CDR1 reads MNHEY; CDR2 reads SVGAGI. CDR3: CASSDRGRKRTEAFF. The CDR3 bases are TGTGCCAGCTCGGACAGGGGGCGTAAAAGGACTGAAGCTTTCTTT.

The CDR3 nucleotides read TGTGCCTTCCTAACCCGGGGGGCCCTATTGACTGAAGCTTTCTTT. This codes for CAFLTRGALLTEAFF. The V gene is TRBV30, the J gene TRBJ1-1, with D perhaps TRBD1 (6 bases). With 7 bases removed from V and 5 bases from J, the gap between germline ends came to 23 bases. Per germline, CDR1 GTSNPN and CDR2 SVGIG (reference sequence). This CDR3 spans 15 amino acids.

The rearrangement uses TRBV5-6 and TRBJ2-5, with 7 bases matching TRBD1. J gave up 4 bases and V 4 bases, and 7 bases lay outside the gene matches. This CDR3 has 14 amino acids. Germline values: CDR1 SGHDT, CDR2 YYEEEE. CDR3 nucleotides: TGTGCCAGCAGCCAACAGGGGAGTGGAGAGACCCAGTACTTC. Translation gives CASSQQGSGETQYF.

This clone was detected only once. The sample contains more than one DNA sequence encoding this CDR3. As DNA, the CDR3 is TGTGCCAGCAGTTTAGGAGGGTCCTACGAGCAGTACTTC. It is translated as CASSLGGSYEQYF. The genes are TRBV12-3 or TRBV12-4 and TRBJ2-7; weak D call: TRBD2 (5 bases). Trimming stripped 1 base from V and 1 base from J, with 5 bases between. The CDR3 loop spans 13 amino acids.

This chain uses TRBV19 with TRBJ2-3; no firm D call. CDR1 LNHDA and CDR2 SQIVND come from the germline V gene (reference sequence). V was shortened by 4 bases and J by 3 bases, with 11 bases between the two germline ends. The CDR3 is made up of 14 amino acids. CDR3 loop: CASSKQRTTDTQYF. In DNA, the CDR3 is TGTGCCAGTAGTAAACAGAGAACTACAGATACGCAGTATTTT.

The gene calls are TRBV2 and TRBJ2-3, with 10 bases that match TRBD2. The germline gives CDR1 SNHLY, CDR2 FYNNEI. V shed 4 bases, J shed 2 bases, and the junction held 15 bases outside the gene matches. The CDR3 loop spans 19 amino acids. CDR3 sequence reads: CASSVRLAGGRTPTDTQYF. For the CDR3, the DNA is TGTGCCAGCAGTGTTCGATTAGCGGGGGGCCGGACTCCCACAGATACGCAGTATTTT.